These 21 T cell receptor beta chains originate from one sample sequenced in a study of cytomegalovirus exposure and HLA in healthy donors. With 60 Vbeta and 13 Jbeta primers, the PCR was carried out. Method: immunoSEQ multiplex PCR; TCRdb's copy keeps in-frame clones and lacks some. Seen here are 100,000 or so clones, over 70% observed once, and the top ten hold 7.5% to 10%. The material sequenced was PBMCs. The receptors were gathered from a woman in her 40s in good health and CMV-seropositive.

This chain joins TRBV15 and TRBJ2-1; no firm D call. There are 17 residues in the CDR3. V lost 0 bases, J lost 0 bases, and 12 bases lay in between. The germline V gene encodes CDR1 LNHNV and CDR2 YYDKDF (reference sequence). This CDR3 reads CATSRDLAFSSYNEQFF. CDR3 DNA: TGTGCCACCAGCAGAGATCTCGCCTTTAGCTCCTACAATGAGCAGTTCTTC.

This clone was observed a few times. The rearrangement joins TRBV5-1 to TRBJ2-1; 10 nucleotides line up with TRBD2. Trimming at V came to 9 bases and at J to 8 bases, leaving 11 bases not matched to a gene. This CDR3 contains 14 residues. The germline gives CDR1 SGHRS, CDR2 YFSETQ. The chain's CDR3 is CATRTGTSAYEQFF. CDR3 in DNA: TGCGCCACCCGGACCGGGACTAGCGCCTATGAGCAGTTCTTC.

The V gene is TRBV9, the J gene TRBJ2-1, with TRBD2 matching 11 bases. J lost 3 bases, V lost 3 bases, and 5 bases had no gene match. Germline CDR1 SGDLS, CDR2 YYNGEE. CDR3 length: 16 residues. The CDR3 bases are TGTGCCAGCAGCGATCTAGCGGGAGGTTTCTACAATGAGCAGTTCTTC. Its protein is CASSDLAGGFYNEQFF.

In this sample, this clone turned up once. The chain has TRBV29-1 and TRBJ2-7; TRBD2 might be the D (7 bases). CDR3 length: 14 residues. Trimming stripped 1 base from V and 6 bases from J, with 16 bases between. The germline gives CDR1 SQVTM, CDR2 ANQGSEA. The DNA of the CDR3 is TGCAGCGTTGAAGGCGCCCAGGGGAGGGGCGAGCAGTACTTC. This encodes CSVEGAQGRGEQYF.

V and J are TRBV2 and TRBJ1-3; the D is unclear. V lost 4 bases and J lost 0, with 7 bases in between. Germline V gene lookup returns CDR1 SNHLY and CDR2 FYNNEI. The CDR3 totals 14 residues. The CDR3 DNA reads TGTGCCAGCAGTGGGGCAACCTCTGGAAACACCATATATTTT. Protein: CASSGATSGNTIYF.

As regards this clone: Compared with germline, one end of the junction differs, possibly owing to a read error. The chain joins TRBV7-9 to TRBJ2-6, with D possibly being TRBD1 (5 bases). This CDR3 has 17 amino acids. In germline, CDR1 is SEHNR, CDR2 FQNEAQ (reference sequence). The CDR3 is CASSGSWVKPGADVLTF. The CDR3 DNA is TGTGCCAGCAGCGGTAGCTGGGTAAAGCCTGGGGCCGACGTCCTGACTTTC.

The chain joins TRBV7-2 to TRBJ1-5, with 9 positions matching TRBD1. V trimming: 4 bases; J trimming: 7 bases; junction bases outside the gene matches: 2. This CDR3 is built from 13 residues. Germline CDR1 and CDR2: SGHTA and FQGNSA. CDR3 in DNA: TGTGCCAGCAGCTCGGACAGGGGCCAGCCCCAGCATTTT. It translates to CASSSDRGQPQHF.

The chain joins TRBV15 to TRBJ1-4; D not certain. The CDR3 is 16 amino acids. V was trimmed by 0 bases and J by 1 base, leaving 9 bases between them. The germline V gene has CDR1 LNHNV and CDR2 YYDKDF (reference sequence). The CDR3 DNA follows: TGTGCCACCAGCAGAGAGGCGAGGAAAACTAATGAAAAACTGTTTTTT. Its protein is CATSREARKTNEKLFF.

The rearrangement uses TRBV2 and TRBJ2-1, with 9 nucleotides matching TRBD1. Germline-derived CDR1 and CDR2 are SNHLY and FYNNEI. V was pared by 4 bases and J by 8 bases, with 6 bases of the junction left unmatched. This CDR3 region has 14 residues. The CDR3 bases are TGTGCCAGCAGTGTACAGGGGGCCGGCGATGAGCAGTTCTTC. This sequence encodes CASSVQGAGDEQFF.

This chain uses TRBV6-5 with TRBJ2-7, with D uncertain. Trimming took off 5 bases at V and 6 bases at J, with 14 bases between the two ends. CDR3 size: 13 residues. Germline V lookup: CDR1 MNHEY, CDR2 SVGAGI. Here the CDR3 reads CASSESFRGEQYF. The CDR3 nucleotides are TGTGCCAGCAGTGAATCCTTTAGAGGCGAGCAGTACTTC.

This clone has just a few counts. The chain has TRBV4-1 and TRBJ1-6, with 11 bases matching TRBD1. Germline loops: CDR1 MGHRA, CDR2 YSYEKL. V lost 4 bases to trimming and J lost 10 bases; unmatched junction nucleotides: 9. The CDR3 sequence is 16 residues long. The CDR3 nucleotides are TGCGCCAGCAGCCTCCGTGGGGGGACAGGGGGATCACCCCTCCACTTT. This codes for CASSLRGGTGGSPLHF.

V usage is TRBV2 and J usage is TRBJ2-5; the match to TRBD2 covers 11 bases. The CDR3 spans 20 residues. CDR1 is SNHLY and CDR2 is FYNNEI in the germline V gene. Trimming took 2 bases from V and 5 from J; bases not matched to a gene: 19. This chain's CDR3 is CASSERSSLAGGTRRETQYF. The CDR3 DNA reads as TGTGCCAGCAGTGAAAGAAGTAGTCTAGCGGGGGGTACCCGCCGGGAGACCCAGTACTTC.

The chain's CDR3 is CASKERETPETQYF. The CDR3 nucleotides are TGTGCCAGTAAAGAGCGGGAGACCCCAGAGACCCAGTACTTC. V is TRBV19 and J is TRBJ2-5; TRBD2 agrees at 8 bases. V lost 7 bases, J lost 4 bases, and 8 bases stayed unmatched. CDR1 is LNHDA and CDR2 is SQIVND in the germline V gene (reference sequence). This CDR3 is 14 amino acids long.

The rearrangement joins TRBV12-5 to TRBJ1-2; D is unresolved. From germline, CDR1 is LGHNT and CDR2 FRNRAP. V lost 0 bases to trimming and J lost 0 bases, with 14 bases between them. This CDR3 comprises 17 residues. The CDR3 loop reads CASGLVLGVPSNYGYTF. CDR3 bases: TGTGCTAGTGGTTTGGTACTTGGAGTGCCCTCTAACTATGGCTACACCTTC. The whole variable domain, filled in from reference TRBV12-5 and TRBJ1-2, reads DARVTQTPRHKVTEMGQEVTMRCQPILGHNTVFWYRQTMMQGLELLAYFRNRAPLDDSGMPKDRFSAEMPDATLATLKIQPSEPRDSAVYFCASGLVLGVPSNYGYTFGSGTRLTVV.

The rearrangement uses TRBV7-2 and TRBJ1-3; D is unresolved. This CDR3 contains 14 residues. Trimming left V 1 base short and J 5 bases short, with 9 bases between. CDR1 and CDR2 from the germline V gene are SGHTA and FQGNSA. The CDR3 DNA sequence: TGTGCCAGCAGCTTAGATCAGAACCGAAACACCATATATTTT. It translates to CASSLDQNRNTIYF.

The chain employs TRBV10-2 and TRBJ2-3; D may be TRBD2 (5 bases). V lost 9 bases and J 0 bases, leaving 13 bases between the germline ends. Germline lookup yields CDR1 WSHSY and CDR2 SAAADI. This CDR3 is 14 amino acids long. This chain's CDR3 is CASSIATSTDTQYF. CDR3 sequence (DNA): TGCGCCAGTAGTATAGCGACTAGCACAGATACGCAGTATTTT.

The rearrangement uses TRBV5-4 and TRBJ2-5, with 13 positions matching TRBD2. Germline V gives CDR1 SGHNT, CDR2 YYREEE (reference sequence). This CDR3 contains 15 residues. The ends lost 2 bases at V and 6 bases at J; junction bases unmatched: 4. The CDR3 spells CASSLTSGRAKTQYF. The CDR3 bases are TGTGCCAGCAGCTTAACTAGCGGGAGGGCGAAGACCCAGTACTTC.

Of note for this clone: The junction departs from the called germline gene at one end, perhaps through a read error. The chain uses TRBV4-1 and TRBJ1-5; no definite D call. Germline CDR1 and CDR2: MGHRA and YSYEKL. The CDR3 is 13 amino acids. For the CDR3, the DNA is TGTGCCAGCAGCCAAGGACTAAATCAGCCCCAGCATTTT. Translated: CASSQGLNQPQHF.

The gene calls are TRBV5-6 and TRBJ2-2; 7 bases align to TRBD1. After removal of 6 bases from V and 5 bases from J, the junction contained 13 bases not matched to a gene. CDR1 is SGHDT and CDR2 is YYEEEE in the germline V gene. The CDR3 contains 16 residues. The CDR3 loop is CASTTTWGQMTGELFF. CDR3 DNA: TGTGCCAGCACTACGACTTGGGGACAGATGACCGGGGAGCTGTTTTTT.

This clone was seen a few times. The chain carries TRBV19 and TRBJ1-2; D unclear. The CDR3 sequence is 14 residues long. From germline, CDR1 is LNHDA and CDR2 SQIVND (reference sequence). Between the trimmed V and J ends, which lost 5 bases and 4 bases, there was a span of 14 bases. CDR3 in DNA: TGTGCCAGTAGTTCCGGAGGAGGTACCTATGGCTACACCTTC. It is translated as CASSSGGGTYGYTF.

The V call is TRBV14, the J call TRBJ2-7; perhaps TRBD2 as D (5 bases). V was pared by 4 bases and J by 1 base, with 11 bases between. CDR1 SGHDN and CDR2 FVKESK come from the germline V gene. The CDR3 covers 14 residues. The CDR3 reads CASSPRSASYEQYF. CDR3 sequence (DNA): TGTGCCAGCAGCCCCCGTAGCGCTTCCTACGAGCAGTACTTC.